This note documents a single T cell receptor beta chain sequence. A much larger clone differs by one base, so this may be a read error. Construction of the TCR beta libraries employed iRepertoire HTBI primers in conjunction with Arm-PCR of CDR3 regions. Each CDR3 protein is one row after TCRdb ran MiXCR on the multiplex PCR reads. This sample carries 400,000 to 500,000 distinct CDR3 sequences, about 17% of them seen once, and the ten largest clones take around 23%. V dropped 3 bases and J dropped 7 bases, with 25 bases sitting between them. This CDR3 has 16 residues. Germline V CDR1 and CDR2: DFQATT, SNEGSKA (reference sequence). The data were obtained in a study of regulatory T cells in long-lasting Graves disease. Time point: newly diagnosed GD, antithyroid drugs for less than 3 months. Construction of the TCR library relied on RNA isolated from PBMCs. These sequences were also reported in another study, on T cells in Graves' hyperthyroidism and ophthalmopathy. That study reports: Each patient was aged 18 to 65 and had newly diagnosed hyperthyroidism of under 2 months' duration. Exclusion criteria comprised uncontrolled infection, other autoimmune disease, pregnancy or lactation. HTBI primers were the set used in a first-round RT-PCR of the TCR CDR3. Ophthalmopathy, as predicted by the model, came a median 6.5 months after the prediction.

This TCR was sampled from a young woman with Graves disease. J is TRBJ2-7 and V is TRBV20-1, with TRBD2 as a possible D gene (5 bases). The sample in question was peripheral blood mononuclear cells (PBMCs), obtained at new diagnosis, from a patient treated with antithyroid drugs. CDR3 amino acids: CSASPSAASSYNEQYF. Written as DNA, the CDR3 is TGCAGTGCTAGCCCCTCAGCAGCTAGCTCCTACAATGAGCAGTACTTC.